What follows are 3 T cell receptor beta chains derived from one specimen sequenced in a study of cytomegalovirus exposure and HLA in healthy donors. Amplification used 60 Vbeta primers and 13 Jbeta primers. TCRdb's table, derived via immunoSEQ multiplex PCR, lists solely in-frame clones and lacks some. Altogether approximately 170,000 clones are present, under 70% being singletons, with the ten largest covering less than 3.5%. Sequenced sample: PBMCs. These receptors came from a middle-aged woman in good health and CMV-seropositive.

In regard to this clone: A junction end diverges from the germline sequence, so it may reflect a read error. J is TRBJ2-2 and V is TRBV4-3; D is possibly TRBD2 (6 bases). Germline assignment: CDR1 LGHNA and CDR2 YSLEER. The length of the CDR3 is 14 residues. This chain's CDR3 is CASSRESNTGELFF. The CDR3 DNA sequence: TGCGCCAGTAGCCGGGAGAGTAACACCGGGGAGCTGTTTTTT.

The chain employs TRBV7-2 and TRBJ2-2, with TRBD1 identical over 7 bases. This CDR3 is built from 13 residues. Germline V gene sequence: CDR1 SGHTA, CDR2 FQGNSA. V gave up 5 bases and J gave up 5 bases; unmatched junction bases: 2. The CDR3 sequence: CASSPQGTGELFF. In DNA form, the CDR3 reads TGTGCCAGCAGCCCACAGGGGACCGGGGAGCTGTTTTTT.

This chain links TRBV6-6 with TRBJ2-7; weak D call: TRBD1 (5 bases). V gave up 1 base and J gave up 7 bases, with 14 bases separating them. The length of the CDR3 is 14 residues. Germline CDR1 and CDR2: MNHNY and SVGAGI (reference sequence). The CDR3 DNA is TGTGCCAGCAGTTACTGGGGCATTCGGAAGGAGCAGTACTTC. Its protein product is CASSYWGIRKEQYF.